The next 25 T cell receptor beta chains were all read from a single sample in a study of T cells in Graves' hyperthyroidism and ophthalmopathy. Amplification of TCR beta CDR3 regions used RNA as the template. During a first-round RT-PCR of the TCR CDR3, the HTBI primer set was used. One entry per CDR3 protein, called by TCRdb with MiXCR from the multiplex PCR reads. In the table there are 500,000 to 650,000 distinct CDR3 sequences, about 20% of which are singletons. Sequencing input: blood. These receptors were collected from a man aged 40-50 years with Graves' ophthalmopathy.

A note on this clonotype: One end of the junction varies from germline; a read error may be responsible. The chain links TRBV5-1 to TRBJ2-1; no clear D. The CDR3 runs 14 residues. Germline assignment: CDR1 SGHRS and CDR2 YFSETQ. The CDR3 nucleotides are TGCGCCAGCAGCTTCTCGGCCCGGGCCAATGAGCAGCTCTTC. This codes for CASSFSARANEQLF.

This clonotype was seen at least ten times. The rearrangement joins TRBV28 to TRBJ2-3, with 12 nucleotides matching TRBD2. With V trimmed by 6 bases and J by 4 bases, 8 bases remained unmatched. This CDR3 comprises 16 residues. Germline CDR1 reads MDHEN; CDR2 reads SYDVKM. The CDR3 loop is CASRPLAGGPPDTQYF. For the CDR3, the DNA is TGTGCCAGCAGACCCCTAGCGGGAGGGCCCCCAGATACGCAGTATTTT.

At least ten counts were recorded for this clonotype. This chain links TRBV7-3 with TRBJ2-5; D not certain. Per germline, CDR1 SGHTA and CDR2 FQGTGA. The CDR3 length is 14 residues. The V end lost 2 bases, the J end lost 2 bases, and 9 bases lay between the germline ends. CDR3 loop: CASSLRWQQETQYF. The CDR3 DNA sequence: TGTGCCAGCAGCTTACGGTGGCAGCAAGAGACCCAGTACTTC.

The chain has TRBV7-9 and TRBJ1-2, with a weak D call TRBD1 (6 bases). Germline loops: CDR1 SEHNR, CDR2 FQNEAQ (reference sequence). V was shortened by 5 bases and J by 5 bases, with 24 bases between the two germline ends. The CDR3 has 17 residues. The CDR3 DNA is TGTGCCAGCAGCCTAAACACACAGGGCTTCAGGGGATATGGCTACACCTTC. Its protein product is CASSLNTQGFRGYGYTF.

The chain is built from TRBV7-9 and TRBJ1-1; 7 positions agree with TRBD1. Germline lookup yields CDR1 SEHNR and CDR2 FQNEAQ (reference sequence). The V segment lost 5 bases and the J segment 1 base; nucleotides outside the gene matches: 4. This CDR3 is built from 14 residues. The CDR3 region is CASSADRRNTEAFF. DNA of the CDR3: TGTGCCAGCAGCGCGGACAGGAGGAACACTGAAGCTTTCTTT.

This clonotype was detected only a few times. The chain is built from TRBV5-4 and TRBJ2-7; possibly TRBD1 or TRBD2 for D (5 bases each). V was cut by 2 bases and J by 5 bases, with 14 bases left in between. This CDR3 comprises 14 residues. Germline V lookup: CDR1 SGHNT, CDR2 YYREEE (reference sequence). The CDR3 bases are TGTGCCAGCAGCTTCAGGGAGTACTATCACGAGCAGTACTTC. This codes for CASSFREYYHEQYF.

This clonotype has ten or more counts. V and J are TRBV20-1 and TRBJ1-1; D unresolved. Trimming removed 3 bases at V and 7 bases at J, with 9 bases between. CDR1 is DFQATT, CDR2 SNEGSKA, per germline (reference sequence). This CDR3 has 11 amino acids. In nucleotides, the CDR3 is TGCAGTGCTAGGAAAGTGATTGAAGCTTTCTTT. It translates to CSARKVIEAFF.

The V gene is TRBV25-1, the J gene TRBJ2-3; TRBD1 matches at 7 bases. The CDR3 has 14 amino acids. V lost 6 bases and J lost 3; bases outside the gene matches: 6. Germline CDR1 reads MGHDK; CDR2 reads SYGVNS. For the CDR3, the DNA is TGTGCCAGCAGATCGGGACAGCCGACAGATACGCAGTATTTT. Translated, it gives CASRSGQPTDTQYF. The variable domain in full, with the rest retrieved from reference TRBV25-1 and TRBJ2-3, is EADIYQTPRYLVIGTGKKITLECSQTMGHDKMYWYQQDPGMELHLIHYSYGVNSTEKGDLSSESTVSRIRTEHFPLTLESARPSHTSQYLCASRSGQPTDTQYFGPGTRLTVL.

V gene TRBV19 combines with J gene TRBJ1-5; a possible D gene is TRBD1 (6 bases). The V gene lost 4 bases and the J gene lost 4 bases, with 14 bases spanning the gap. The CDR3 has 15 amino acids. In germline, CDR1 is LNHDA, CDR2 SQIVND (reference sequence). The DNA for the CDR3 is TGTGCCAGTAGTACGTCCGGGACATTGAATCAGCCCCAGCATTTT. Encoded protein: CASSTSGTLNQPQHF.

In its sample, this clonotype was seen many times. V and J are TRBV11-2 and TRBJ1-5; D is undetermined. The CDR3 covers 17 residues. CDR1 and CDR2 from the germline V gene are SGHAT and FQNNGV. V dropped 1 base and J dropped 0 bases, with 13 bases sitting between them. CDR3 residues: CASSLVGSRYSNQPQHF. The CDR3 bases are TGTGCCAGCAGCTTAGTAGGTTCTCGGTATAGCAATCAGCCCCAGCATTTT.

The chain has TRBV4-3 and TRBJ1-1; tentatively, D is TRBD1 (6 bases). This CDR3 is built from 15 residues. Trimming took off 1 base at V and 4 bases at J, with 13 bases between the two ends. The germline V gene has CDR1 LGHNA and CDR2 YSLEER. CDR3 in amino acids: CASSQGGTGFTEAFF. CDR3 in DNA: TGCGCCAGCAGCCAAGGGGGAACAGGGTTCACTGAAGCTTTCTTT.

The chain combines TRBV19 with TRBJ2-3, with 7 bases matching TRBD2. CDR3 length: 14 residues. In germline, CDR1 is LNHDA, CDR2 SQIVND (reference sequence). The V segment lost 6 bases and the J segment 0 bases; nucleotides outside the gene matches: 3. The CDR3 is CASRPAGSTDTQYF. The CDR3 DNA follows: TGTGCCAGTAGACCAGCGGGGAGCACAGATACGCAGTATTTT.

This chain connects TRBV6-5 to TRBJ2-1, with 7 bases matching TRBD2. Per the germline V gene, CDR1 is MNHEY and CDR2 is SVGAGI. Trimming took 3 bases from V and 8 from J; bases not matched to a gene: 4. This CDR3 comprises 13 residues. The CDR3 coding sequence is TGTGCCAGCAGTTATATTAGCGGGCATGAGCAGTTCTTC. Translation: CASSYISGHEQFF.

In this sample, this clonotype turned up many times. DNA for the CDR3: TGTGCCAGCTCACCTCCCGGGACTAGCGGCCGAAATGAGCAGTTCTTC. It yields the protein CASSPPGTSGRNEQFF. The chain carries TRBV18 and TRBJ2-1, with 11 positions matching TRBD2. Trimming took 3 bases from V and 7 from J; bases not matched to a gene: 8. The length of the CDR3 is 16 residues. The germline V gene has CDR1 KGHSH and CDR2 LQKENI.

This clonotype was counted only a few times. The genes are TRBV2 and TRBJ1-5; no firm D call. The CDR3 extends over 13 amino acids. The V and J ends lost 8 bases and 0 bases respectively, with 8 bases between them. Germline CDR1 reads SNHLY; CDR2 reads FYNNEI. The CDR3: CASGVYSNQPQHF. CDR3 coding DNA: TGTGCCAGCGGTGTCTATAGCAATCAGCCCCAGCATTTT.

In its sample, this clonotype was seen a few times. The chain uses TRBV27 and TRBJ1-2, with a tentative D call TRBD1 (6 bases). V lost 7 bases and J lost 4, with 19 bases in between. CDR1 and CDR2 from the germline V gene are MNHEY and SMNVEV (reference sequence). The CDR3 spans 15 residues. The CDR3 sequence is CASTPGAGASYGYTF. The CDR3 DNA is TGTGCCAGCACCCCAGGGGCGGGGGCTTCCTATGGCTACACCTTC.

V is TRBV5-1 and J is TRBJ1-2, with 7 bases matching TRBD1. The CDR3 is 14 amino acids. Germline loops: CDR1 SGHRS, CDR2 YFSETQ. The trim removed 5 bases at V and 5 bases at J, leaving 9 bases unmatched. The CDR3 sequence: CASSGTAQGYGYTF. For the CDR3, the DNA is TGCGCCAGCAGTGGGACAGCCCAGGGGTATGGCTACACCTTC.

V usage is TRBV14 and J usage is TRBJ1-2; D may be TRBD1 (5 bases). CDR1 and CDR2 from the germline V gene are SGHDN and FVKESK. Trimming took off 1 base at V and 5 bases at J, with 14 bases between the two ends. This CDR3 comprises 15 residues. The chain's CDR3 is CASSQGGREKYGYTF. The CDR3 DNA follows: TGTGCCAGCAGCCAAGGAGGCAGGGAAAAATATGGCTACACCTTC.

The table lists this clonotype with a few counts. This chain connects TRBV20-1 to TRBJ2-6; 7 bases agree with TRBD1. V lost 4 bases to trimming and J lost 0 bases; unmatched junction nucleotides: 0. The CDR3 is 14 residues long. CDR1 is DFQATT and CDR2 is SNEGSKA in the germline V gene (reference sequence). This CDR3 is CSANRGSGANVLTF. The CDR3 DNA reads TGCAGTGCTAACAGGGGCTCTGGGGCCAACGTCCTGACTTTC.

The V and J genes are TRBV5-1 and TRBJ2-3; D is unclear. The CDR3 covers 14 residues. Trimming removed 5 bases from V and 0 bases from J, with 10 bases in between. Per germline, CDR1 SGHRS and CDR2 YFSETQ. This CDR3 is CASSRITSTDTQYF. The CDR3 coding sequence is TGCGCCAGCAGTCGGATAACTAGCACAGATACGCAGTATTTT.

The rearrangement links TRBV27 to TRBJ2-5; D perhaps matches TRBD2 (7 bases). The end of the DNA fits TRBJ2-4 better, so the J call may be wrong. Germline-derived CDR1 and CDR2 are MNHEY and SMNVEV (reference sequence). This CDR3 region has 14 residues. CDR3 amino acids: CASQRGGGVRIQYF. The DNA for the CDR3 is TGTGCCAGCCAACGAGGGGGAGGGGTCCGCATTCAGTACTTC.

This clonotype has a handful of counts. The chain couples TRBV28 to TRBJ1-5; no clear D. The CDR3 has 14 residues. Looked up from germline, CDR1 is MDHEN and CDR2 is SYDVKM. Trimming took 5 bases from V and 3 from J, leaving 11 bases between them. The DNA for the CDR3 is TGTGCCAGCAGTCTTGACGAGGCCAATCAGCCCCAGCATTTT. This encodes CASSLDEANQPQHF.

This clonotype was counted a few times. V is TRBV6-1 and J is TRBJ1-1; a possible D gene is TRBD1 (5 bases). The CDR3 spans 14 residues. Germline V gives CDR1 MNHNS, CDR2 SASEGT. Trimming cost V 8 bases and J 8 bases, with 21 bases left between them. The DNA for the CDR3 is TGTGCCAGCTGGGGCGTGACGTACCTGAAAGAAGCTTTCTTT. As protein: CASWGVTYLKEAFF.

This clonotype was picked up a small number of times. The rearrangement links TRBV12-3 or TRBV12-4 to TRBJ1-5, with a weak D call TRBD1 (6 bases). This CDR3 spans 14 amino acids. The V end was cut by 2 bases, the J end by 8 bases, with 13 bases between. DNA of the CDR3: TGTGCCAGCAGTTTACAAGGGGGAGGTAAGCCCCAGCATTTT. It translates to CASSLQGGGKPQHF.

The table lists this clonotype with a few counts. The chain couples TRBV5-1 to TRBJ2-5; D may be TRBD1 or TRBD2 (5 bases each). Trimming removed 3 bases at V and 3 bases at J, with 12 bases between. From germline, CDR1 is SGHRS and CDR2 YFSETQ. CDR3 length: 14 residues. In DNA form, the CDR3 reads TGCGCCAGCAGCTCGACCGGGGCCAAAGAGACCCAGTACTTC. Translating it yields CASSSTGAKETQYF.